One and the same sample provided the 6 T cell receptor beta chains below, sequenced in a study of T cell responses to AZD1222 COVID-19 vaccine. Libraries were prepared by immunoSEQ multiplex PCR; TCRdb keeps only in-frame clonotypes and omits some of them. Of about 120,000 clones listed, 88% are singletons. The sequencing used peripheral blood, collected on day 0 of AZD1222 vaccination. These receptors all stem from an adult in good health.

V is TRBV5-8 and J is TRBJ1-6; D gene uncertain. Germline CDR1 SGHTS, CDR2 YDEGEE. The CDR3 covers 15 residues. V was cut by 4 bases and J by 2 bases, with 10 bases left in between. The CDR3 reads CASSPGTPYNSPLHF. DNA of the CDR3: TGTGCCAGCAGCCCCGGTACCCCCTATAATTCACCCCTCCACTTT. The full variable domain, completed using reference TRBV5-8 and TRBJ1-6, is EAGVTQSPTHLIKTRGQQATLRCSPISGHTSVYWYQQALGLGLQFLLWYDEGEERNRGNFPPRFSGRQFPNYSSELNVNALELEDSALYLCASSPGTPYNSPLHFGNGTRLTVT.

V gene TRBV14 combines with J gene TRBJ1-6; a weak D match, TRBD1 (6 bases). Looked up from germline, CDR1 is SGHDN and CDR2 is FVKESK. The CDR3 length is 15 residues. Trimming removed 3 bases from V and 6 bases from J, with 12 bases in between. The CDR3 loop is CASSQQGGSNSPLHF. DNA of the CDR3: TGTGCCAGCAGCCAGCAAGGGGGTTCTAATTCACCCCTCCACTTT.

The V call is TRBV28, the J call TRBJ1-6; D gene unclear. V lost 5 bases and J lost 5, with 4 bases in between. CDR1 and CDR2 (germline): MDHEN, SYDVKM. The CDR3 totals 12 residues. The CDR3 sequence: CASSVNNSPLHF. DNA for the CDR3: TGTGCCAGCAGTGTTAATAATTCACCCCTCCACTTT.

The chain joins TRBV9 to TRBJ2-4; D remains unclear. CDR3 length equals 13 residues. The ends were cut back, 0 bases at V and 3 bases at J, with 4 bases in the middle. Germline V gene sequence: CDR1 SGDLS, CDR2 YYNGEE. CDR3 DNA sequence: TGTGCCAGCAGCGTAGACGGCAAAAACATTCAGTACTTC. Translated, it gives CASSVDGKNIQYF.

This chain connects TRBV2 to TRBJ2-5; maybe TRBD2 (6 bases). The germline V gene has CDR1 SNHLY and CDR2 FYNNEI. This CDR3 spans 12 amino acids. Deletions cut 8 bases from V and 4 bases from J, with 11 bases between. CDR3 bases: TGTGCCAGCCGGGCGGGGTCAGAGACCCAGTACTTC. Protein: CASRAGSETQYF.

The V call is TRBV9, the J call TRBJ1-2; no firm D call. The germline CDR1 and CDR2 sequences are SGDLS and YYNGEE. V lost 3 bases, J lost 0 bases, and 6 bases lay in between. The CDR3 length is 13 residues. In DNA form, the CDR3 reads TGTGCCAGCAGCGCAGGAACTAACTATGGCTACACCTTC. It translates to CASSAGTNYGYTF.